This entry describes one T cell receptor beta chain. Here immunoSEQ multiplex PCR was the method, and the copy in TCRdb shows in-frame clones only, minus some. This table holds approximately 100,000 clones, just under 85% found once. This record comes from a study of blood T cell repertoires in COVID-19. The CDR3 is 13 residues long. From germline, CDR1 is ENHRY and CDR2 SYGVKD. V shed 6 bases, J shed 1 base, and the junction held 2 bases outside the gene matches. The clonotype comes from a man in his 70s with acute or convalescent COVID-19. The sample consisted of peripheral blood. This sequence joins TRBV10-3 and TRBJ2-5; 7 bases fit TRBD1. CDR3 nucleotides: TGTGCCATCAGGGGACAGCCCCAAGAGACCCAGTACTTC. The encoded protein is CAIRGQPQETQYF.